The following is a T cell receptor beta chain sequence with its context. Its matching antigen is unknown. The data originate from a study of Tregs in tolerant kidney transplant recipients. Assay used: immunoSEQ multiplex PCR; TCRdb lists only in-frame clones, some missing. The sample has about 240,000 clones; roughly 84% are singletons. V shed 1 base and J shed 2 bases, with 9 bases lying between them. Germline CDR1 is SGHRS and CDR2 is YFSETQ. CDR3 size: 14 residues. Study findings and constraints: Tregs expanded with activated donor B cells seemed most donor-specific. Biological reproducibility was not directly addressed, but technical replication error appeared minimal.

The rearrangement uses TRBV5-1 and TRBJ1-2; possible D gene TRBD1, 5 bases. This sequence originates from a human donor in good health. Sequences were obtained from CD4+ T cells from blood. The CDR3 sequence: CASSLFGGNYGYTF. CDR3 nucleotide sequence: TGCGCCAGCAGCTTGTTCGGGGGAAACTATGGCTACACCTTC.